This T cell receptor (beta chain) was identified during a study of blood T cell repertoires in COVID-19. Whole-study context: Both acute and convalescent COVID-19 samples were obtained from the United States, Italy and Spain.

The method was immunoSEQ multiplex PCR; TCRdb's version includes in-frame clones alone and lacks a portion of them. The sample records about 270,000 clones, around 87% being singletons. CDR3 length equals 15 residues. Germline V lookup: CDR1 MGHDK, CDR2 SYGVNS. V lost 2 bases to trimming and J lost 5 bases, with 12 bases between them. V is TRBV25-1 and J is TRBJ1-4, with D possibly being TRBD1 (5 bases). Sequenced material: PBMCs or T cells enriched from blood (not recorded which). This TCR was recovered from a woman aged 18-29 years who had recovered from COVID-19. CDR3 loop: CASSEVRAGNEKLFF. For the CDR3, the DNA is TGTGCCAGCAGTGAAGTAAGGGCAGGGAATGAAAAACTGTTTTTT.